The clone carrying this T cell receptor (beta chain) occurred once. Its specificity is unknown. The CDR3 consists of 15 residues. The germline V gene has CDR1 SGHRS and CDR2 YFSETQ. V lost 2 bases, J lost 0 bases, and 1 base stayed unmatched. The sample comes from a study of OX40 agonist ivuxolimab in advanced cancers. Study details: The patients' treatment was ivuxolimab, an agonistic anti-OX40 (CD134) antibody. Age averaged roughly 60 years (range about 20 to 79), and more than 80% were male. At 0.01 to 10 mg/kg, ivuxolimab was administered intravenously to patients every 2 weeks. Points from the study as a whole: At 0.1 to 3.0 mg/kg, CD4+ and CD8+ blood T cells expanded clonally by week 6.

Profiled with immunoSEQ multiplex PCR; TCRdb holds only in-frame clones, not every one. The data contain tens of thousands of clones, around 88% of them singletons. The sequenced sample was CD4+ or CD8+ T cells sorted from blood, obtained in a trial of the OX40 agonist ivuxolimab. The source is an adult with an advanced solid tumor such as melanoma, head and neck, liver or kidney cancer. The chain carries TRBV5-1 and TRBJ2-3, with 9 bases matching TRBD1. DNA of the CDR3: TGCGCCAGCAGCTTACAGGGGGCTAGCACAGATACGCAGTATTTT. This encodes CASSLQGASTDTQYF.